The clone carrying this T cell receptor (beta chain) has just one count. Enrolled during active infection, Seattle patients were then followed longitudinally. The data were obtained in a study of blood T cell repertoires in COVID-19. Overall study context: Acute and convalescent COVID-19 samples came from the United States, Italy and Spain. Sources were T cells, B-cell-depleted T cells, or PBMCs; the material itself was cDNA or gDNA.

Authors' methods: Nucleated cell number was recorded as an estimate derived from reference gene primer amplification. TCRdb's table, derived via immunoSEQ multiplex PCR, lists solely in-frame clones and lacks some. That table gives V, J and clone size, and the DNA gave D and trimming. The sample includes some 150,000 clones, 65% to 90% seen only once; the top ten take around 10%. Sequenced input: peripheral blood. The source of this sequence is a woman in her sixties with COVID-19, enrolled during active disease.

The CDR3 nucleotides are TGTGCCAGCAGCTCGGGACAGGCCTCCTCCTACGAGCAGTACTTC. Its protein is CASSSGQASSYEQYF. This sequence joins TRBV9 and TRBJ2-7; 8 nucleotides agree with TRBD1. Looked up from germline, CDR1 is SGDLS and CDR2 is YYNGEE. This CDR3 region has 15 residues. V was pared by 4 bases and J by 0 bases, with 6 bases of the junction left unmatched.